These 27 T cell receptor beta chains were all obtained from the same sample, sequenced in a study of CD8 T cells in ankylosing spondylitis. Their antigens are not known. General observations from the study: Ankylosing spondylitis blood appeared to carry a characteristic TCR beta motif of roughly 8 highly homologous variants.

TCRdb reanalysed the 5' RACE reads using MiXCR and keeps one entry per CDR3 protein. The table shows around 890,000 distinct CDR3 sequences, with 12% occurring only once. Sequenced sample: blood, either unsorted or a sorted T cell fraction (not recorded which). Receptors were obtained from a male donor with ankylosing spondylitis.

A few counts support this clonotype. The genes are TRBV2 and TRBJ2-2; D not resolved. The germline V gene encodes CDR1 SNHLY and CDR2 FYNNEI. This CDR3 region has 12 residues. Trimming cost V 6 bases and J 4 bases, with 6 bases left between them. The CDR3 DNA reads as TGTGCCAGCAGGGCCTCCACCGGGGAGCTGTTTTTT. It translates to CASRASTGELFF.

This clonotype was found many times. The chain links TRBV29-1 to TRBJ1-1, with D possibly TRBD1 on 6 matching bases. Germline V gene data show CDR1 as SQVTM and CDR2 as ANQGSEA. This CDR3 spans 15 amino acids. V lost 0 bases and J 5 bases, leaving 16 bases between the germline ends. This chain's CDR3 is CSVEDRGGWETEAFF. The DNA for the CDR3 is TGCAGCGTTGAAGACAGGGGAGGTTGGGAAACTGAAGCTTTCTTT.

This clonotype was recorded a few times. The CDR3 DNA reads as TGTGCCAGCAGTTTGAGGGGCGCAAACGCTTTCTTT. Translation gives CASSLRGANAFF. V is TRBV12-3 or TRBV12-4 and J is TRBJ1-1, with a possible D match to TRBD1 (5 bases). The CDR3 is 12 amino acids. Trimming shortened V by 3 bases and J by 11 bases, and 13 bases separated the two germline ends.

This clonotype showed up just a few times. The CDR3 DNA reads TGTGCCAGCACCTCAAGAGGGACCCAGCCCCAGCATTTT. It translates to CASTSRGTQPQHF. This chain links TRBV12-3 or TRBV12-4 with TRBJ1-5; TRBD1 might be the D (5 bases). V was clipped by 7 bases and J by 7 bases, with 14 bases between them. The CDR3 is 13 amino acids.

This clonotype was seen only a few times. The chain links TRBV4-3 to TRBJ2-1, with D hard to call. CDR3 length equals 14 residues. V lost 1 base and J lost 5, with 9 bases in between. The germline CDR1 and CDR2 sequences are LGHNA and YSLEER. In nucleotides, the CDR3 is TGCGCCAGCAGCCAAGTTCACACAAACAATGAGCAGTTCTTC. Protein product: CASSQVHTNNEQFF.

The chain combines TRBV7-2 with TRBJ1-5; a possible D gene is TRBD1 (5 bases). Per germline, CDR1 SGHTA and CDR2 FQGNSA. V lost 5 bases, J lost 9 bases, and 17 bases lay in between. The CDR3 spans 14 residues. The DNA of the CDR3 is TGTGCCAGCAGCGTCCAGGGCCCCGGTTCGCCCCAGCATTTT. It specifies CASSVQGPGSPQHF.

The sample holds a few counts of this clonotype. The chain joins TRBV9 to TRBJ1-1; TRBD1 might be the D (6 bases). Trimming shortened V by 6 bases and J by 2 bases, and 11 bases separated the two germline ends. This CDR3 spans 13 amino acids. CDR1 and CDR2 from the germline V gene are SGDLS and YYNGEE. In DNA, the CDR3 is TGTGCCAGCACCACAGGGATTAACACTGAAGCTTTCTTT. It codes for CASTTGINTEAFF.

This chain links TRBV27 with TRBJ2-7; 7 bases line up with TRBD1. CDR3 size: 15 residues. V gave up 6 bases and J gave up 3 bases; unmatched junction bases: 11. CDR1 is MNHEY, CDR2 SMNVEV, per germline (reference sequence). CDR3: CASSPETGLSYEQYF. CDR3 sequence (DNA): TGTGCCAGCAGCCCGGAGACAGGGCTTAGCTACGAGCAGTACTTC.

This clonotype has a count of ten or more. The CDR3 DNA is TGTGCCACCAGCAGAGATGGGAGAGAGACCCAGTACTTC. It specifies CATSRDGRETQYF. The chain couples TRBV15 to TRBJ2-5; D may be TRBD2 (5 bases). This CDR3 is built from 13 residues. CDR1 and CDR2 from the germline V gene are LNHNV and YYDKDF (reference sequence). The V end lost 0 bases, the J end lost 4 bases, and 6 bases lay between the germline ends.

In its sample, this clonotype was seen many times. The chain combines TRBV6-5 with TRBJ2-3; D remains unclear. V was shortened by 4 bases and J by 4 bases, with 6 bases between the two germline ends. This CDR3 spans 12 amino acids. Looked up from germline, CDR1 is MNHEY and CDR2 is SVGAGI. DNA for the CDR3: TGTGCCAGCAGTTCCGCGTCAGATACGCAGTATTTT. This codes for CASSSASDTQYF.

This clonotype appeared a few times. V gene TRBV20-1 combines with J gene TRBJ1-5; 8 bases map to TRBD1. Germline CDR1 reads DFQATT; CDR2 reads SNEGSKA (reference sequence). V shed 5 bases and J 3 bases; nucleotides not matched to a gene: 6. CDR3 length: 14 amino acids. CDR3 residues: CSAWDRTSNQPQHF. CDR3 DNA sequence: TGCAGTGCTTGGGACAGGACTTCCAATCAGCCCCAGCATTTT.

This clonotype was observed a few times. This chain joins TRBV20-1 and TRBJ2-1; perhaps TRBD1 as D (6 bases). CDR1 and CDR2 from the germline V gene are DFQATT and SNEGSKA (reference sequence). The CDR3 length is 14 residues. V was shortened by 7 bases and J by 6 bases, with 19 bases between the two germline ends. The CDR3 sequence is CSVAPGAVGNEQFF. The DNA of the CDR3 is TGCAGTGTGGCTCCAGGGGCGGTAGGCAATGAGCAGTTCTTC.

This clonotype was seen a handful of times. The rearrangement links TRBV20-1 to TRBJ2-7; 8 positions match TRBD1. The germline CDR1 and CDR2 sequences are DFQATT and SNEGSKA (reference sequence). V trimming: 4 bases; J trimming: 5 bases; junction bases outside the gene matches: 4. This CDR3 is built from 12 residues. The CDR3 DNA is TGCAGTGCTAACAGGGGGAAAAACGAGCAGTACTTC. As protein: CSANRGKNEQYF.

This clonotype was counted a few times. The chain employs TRBV7-2 and TRBJ2-7; 12 bases are shared with TRBD1. CDR3 length: 15 amino acids. V shed 3 bases, J shed 4 bases, and the junction held 4 bases outside the gene matches. CDR1 is SGHTA and CDR2 is FQGNSA in the germline V gene. In DNA, the CDR3 is TGTGCCAGCAGCTTTCGGGACAGGGGGCGATACGAGCAGTACTTC. Translation: CASSFRDRGRYEQYF.

This clonotype was observed at least ten times. The chain is built from TRBV5-5 and TRBJ2-3; a possible D gene is TRBD1 (6 bases). The germline gives CDR1 SGHKS, CDR2 YYEKEE (reference sequence). V was shortened by 3 bases and J by 6 bases, with 11 bases between the two germline ends. This CDR3 spans 13 amino acids. The CDR3 reads CASSSRGADTQYF. The CDR3 DNA sequence: TGTGCCAGCAGCTCCAGGGGAGCCGATACGCAGTATTTT.

The sample holds a few counts of this clonotype. V is TRBV6-2 or TRBV6-3 and J is TRBJ2-5; TRBD2 aligns across 7 bases. The CDR3 contains 17 residues. V trimming: 5 bases; J trimming: 4 bases; junction bases outside the gene matches: 16. Germline assignment: CDR1 MNHEY and CDR2 SVGEGT. This CDR3 is CASSRRTSLNPRETQYF. CDR3 bases: TGTGCCAGCAGTCGTCGGACTAGTTTGAATCCTCGAGAGACCCAGTACTTC.

The chain recombines TRBV11-2 with TRBJ1-1; no definite D call. Germline lookup yields CDR1 SGHAT and CDR2 FQNNGV. V was shortened by 5 bases and J by 0 bases, with 13 bases between the two germline ends. The CDR3 is 15 amino acids. DNA of the CDR3: TGTGCCAGCAGCCTCCACGGCCTCATGAACACTGAAGCTTTCTTT. Its translation: CASSLHGLMNTEAFF.

The CDR3 DNA is TGTGCCAGCAGCTCCTTATTCAAGGAGACCCAGTACTTC. This codes for CASSSLFKETQYF. The genes are TRBV11-2 and TRBJ2-5; D is undetermined. CDR1 and CDR2 (germline): SGHAT, FQNNGV. Between the trimmed V and J ends, which lost 4 bases and 5 bases, there was a span of 11 bases. The CDR3 spans 13 residues.

This clonotype occurred a few times. The chain uses TRBV7-2 and TRBJ1-1, with D possibly TRBD1 on 5 matching bases. The CDR3 is 12 amino acids. Germline-derived CDR1 and CDR2 are SGHTA and FQGNSA. Between the trimmed V and J ends, which lost 5 bases and 11 bases, there was a span of 15 bases. The CDR3 is CASSPRRWGAFF. The CDR3 coding sequence is TGTGCCAGCAGCCCTAGAAGGTGGGGGGCTTTCTTT.

The genes are TRBV19 and TRBJ2-1; D is unclear. V shed 5 bases and J shed 0 bases, with 11 bases lying between them. The CDR3 is 15 amino acids. Per the germline V gene, CDR1 is LNHDA and CDR2 is SQIVND (reference sequence). The CDR3 loop reads CASSARTASYNEQFF. CDR3 DNA sequence: TGTGCCAGTAGTGCCCGGACGGCCTCCTACAATGAGCAGTTCTTC. Looking up the rest from reference TRBV19 and TRBJ2-1 gives the full variable domain: DGGITQSPKYLFRKEGQNVTLSCEQNLNHDAMYWYRQDPGQGLRLIYYSQIVNDFQKGDIAEGYSVSREKKESFPLTVTSAQKNPTAFYLCASSARTASYNEQFFGPGTRLTVL.

This chain links TRBV28 with TRBJ2-1; TRBD2 matches at 8 bases. This CDR3 comprises 16 residues. The germline CDR1 and CDR2 sequences are MDHEN and SYDVKM. J gave up 8 bases and V 5 bases, and 14 bases lay outside the gene matches. CDR3: CASSPPGGIGVDEQFF. The CDR3 nucleotides read TGTGCCAGCAGTCCCCCGGGAGGGATAGGGGTGGATGAGCAGTTCTTC. The full variable domain, completed using reference TRBV28 and TRBJ2-1, is DVKVTQSSRYLVKRTGEKVFLECVQDMDHENMFWYRQDPGLGLRLIYFSYDVKMKEKGDIPEGYSVSREKKERFSLILESASTNQTSMYLCASSPPGGIGVDEQFFGPGTRLTVL.

The rearrangement links TRBV5-1 to TRBJ2-6; D not certain. V was shortened by 0 bases and J by 0 bases, with 4 bases between the two germline ends. The length of the CDR3 is 15 residues. Germline CDR1 is SGHRS and CDR2 is YFSETQ. In DNA form, the CDR3 reads TGCGCCAGCAGCTTGGACATCTCTGGGGCCAACGTCCTGACTTTC. This encodes CASSLDISGANVLTF.

Here the CDR3 DNA reads TGCGCCAGCAGCTGGGACGGATTAAATTCACCCCTCCACTTT. Its translation: CASSWDGLNSPLHF. The V and J genes are TRBV5-1 and TRBJ1-6; D may be TRBD1 (5 bases). V lost 3 bases and J 7 bases, leaving 11 bases between the germline ends. Germline CDR1 is SGHRS and CDR2 is YFSETQ. The CDR3 length is 14 residues.

This clonotype has just a few counts. The V gene is TRBV6-1, the J gene TRBJ1-4; D ambiguous. V lost 4 bases, J lost 0 bases, and 15 bases lay in between. Germline V lookup: CDR1 MNHNS, CDR2 SASEGT. The CDR3 loop spans 17 amino acids. CDR3 sequence: CASSADIRQATNEKLFF. The CDR3 DNA reads TGTGCCAGCAGTGCCGACATCCGGCAGGCAACTAATGAAAAACTGTTTTTT.

This clonotype has more than one count but fewer than ten. The chain uses TRBV5-1 and TRBJ1-3, with 7 bases fitting TRBD1. The CDR3 totals 14 residues. J gave up 4 bases and V 4 bases, and 5 bases lay outside the gene matches. CDR1 is SGHRS and CDR2 is YFSETQ in the germline V gene. CDR3 region: CASSGTGEGNTIYF. The CDR3 DNA follows: TGCGCCAGCAGCGGTACAGGGGAAGGAAACACCATATATTTT. The full variable domain, completed using reference TRBV5-1 and TRBJ1-3, is KAGVTQTPRYLIKTRGQQVTLSCSPISGHRSVSWYQQTPGQGLQFLFEYFSETQRNKGNFPGRFSGRQFSNSRSEMNVSTLELGDSALYLCASSGTGEGNTIYFGEGSWLTVV.

This clonotype was found many times. The rearrangement joins TRBV29-1 to TRBJ2-1; 8 bases fit TRBD2. V gave up 5 bases and J gave up 4 bases; unmatched junction bases: 7. CDR3 length equals 14 residues. The germline CDR1 and CDR2 sequences are SQVTM and ANQGSEA. The CDR3 region is CSVLSGATYNEQFF. The CDR3 nucleotides read TGCAGCGTTCTTAGCGGGGCTACTTACAATGAGCAGTTCTTC.

The genes are TRBV27 and TRBJ1-5; D uncertain. The germline V and J ends were trimmed by 4 bases and 2 bases, with 9 bases remaining between them. Germline V gene data show CDR1 as MNHEY and CDR2 as SMNVEV (reference sequence). The CDR3 is made up of 14 amino acids. The CDR3 region has the DNA TGTGCCAGCAGTTCAAGGTTGGGCAATCAGCCCCAGCATTTT. It codes for CASSSRLGNQPQHF.